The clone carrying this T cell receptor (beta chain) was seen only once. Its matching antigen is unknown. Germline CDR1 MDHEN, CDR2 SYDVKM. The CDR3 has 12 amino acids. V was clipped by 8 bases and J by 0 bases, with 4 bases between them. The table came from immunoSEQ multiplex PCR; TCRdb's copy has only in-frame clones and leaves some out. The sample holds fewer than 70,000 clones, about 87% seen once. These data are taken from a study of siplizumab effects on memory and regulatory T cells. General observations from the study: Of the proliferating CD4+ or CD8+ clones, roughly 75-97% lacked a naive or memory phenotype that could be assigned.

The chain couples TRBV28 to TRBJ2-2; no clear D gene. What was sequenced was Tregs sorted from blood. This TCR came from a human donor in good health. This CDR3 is CASGSNTGELFF. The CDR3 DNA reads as TGTGCCAGCGGGTCGAACACCGGGGAGCTGTTTTTT.